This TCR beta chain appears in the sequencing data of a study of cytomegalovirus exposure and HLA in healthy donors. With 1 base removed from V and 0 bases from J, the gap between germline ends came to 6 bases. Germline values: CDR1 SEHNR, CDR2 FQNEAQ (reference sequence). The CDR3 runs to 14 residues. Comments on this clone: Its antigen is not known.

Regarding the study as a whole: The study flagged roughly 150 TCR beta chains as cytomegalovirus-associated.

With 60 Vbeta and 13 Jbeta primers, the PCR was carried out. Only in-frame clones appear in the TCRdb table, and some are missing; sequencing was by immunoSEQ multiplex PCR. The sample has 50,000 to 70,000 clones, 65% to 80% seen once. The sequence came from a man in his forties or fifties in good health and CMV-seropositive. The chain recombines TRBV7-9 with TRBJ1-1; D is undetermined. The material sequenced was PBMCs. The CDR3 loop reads CASSLGHVNTEAFF. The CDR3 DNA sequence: TGTGCCAGCAGCTTAGGACACGTGAACACTGAAGCTTTCTTT. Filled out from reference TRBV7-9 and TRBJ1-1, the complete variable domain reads DTGVSQNPRHKITKRGQNVTFRCDPISEHNRLYWYRQTLGQGPEFLTYFQNEAQLEKSRLLSDRFSAERPKGSFSTLEIQRTEQGDSAMYLCASSLGHVNTEAFFGQGTRLTVV.